Sequencing of this TCR beta chain was carried out in a study of OX40 agonist ivuxolimab in advanced cancers. Overall study context: The dose of intravenous ivuxolimab that patients received every 2 weeks ranged from 0.01 to 10 mg/kg.

Clones were read by immunoSEQ multiplex PCR, and TCRdb kept only the in-frame ones, dropping some. The sample lists tens of thousands of clones; about 88% were seen once. Only one count was recorded for this clone. Sample: CD4+ or CD8+ T cells sorted from blood, taken in a trial of the OX40 agonist ivuxolimab. The sequence was obtained from an adult with an advanced solid tumor such as melanoma, head and neck, liver or kidney cancer.

In DNA, the CDR3 is TGTGCCAGCAGCGCTAGCGGGACAGATACGCAGTATTTT. This translates into CASSASGTDTQYF. This chain links TRBV6-1 with TRBJ2-3; 8 bases map to TRBD2. The CDR3 totals 13 residues. V was pared by 6 bases and J by 3 bases, with 2 bases of the junction left unmatched. Germline loops: CDR1 MNHNS, CDR2 SASEGT.